This T cell receptor (beta chain) is from a study of blood T cell repertoires in COVID-19. The CDR3 runs 12 residues. Looked up from germline, CDR1 is MNHNY and CDR2 is SVGAGI (reference sequence). V lost 5 bases to trimming and J lost 8 bases; unmatched junction nucleotides: 5. Sequencing was performed with immunoSEQ multiplex PCR; in TCRdb, only in-frame clones are kept and a portion is missing. The sample has over 250,000 clones; roughly 88% are singletons. The sequenced material came from peripheral blood. The clonotype was recovered from an older woman with acute or convalescent COVID-19. This rearrangement joins TRBV6-6 to TRBJ1-1, with 7 bases matching TRBD1. CDR3 sequence: CASSIQGSEAFF. The CDR3 DNA reads TGTGCCAGCAGTATACAGGGGTCCGAAGCTTTCTTT.